These 27 T cell receptor beta chains came from one sample sequenced in a study of T-cell reconstitution after alpha-beta-depleted transplantation in children. Unique molecular identifiers featured in how the TCRbeta library was prepared. MiXCR was run by TCRdb on the PCR reads, yielding one entry per CDR3 protein. The sample has 70,000 to 95,000 distinct CDR3 sequences, over 9% seen once. The sequencing used PBMCs from the stem cell graft donor, collected from the stem cell graft. These receptors were taken from a human donor who donated a stem cell graft to a child with inherited bone marrow failure.

There are many counts of this clonotype. The chain employs TRBV18 and TRBJ2-7; tentative D call: TRBD2 (7 bases). The CDR3 runs to 15 residues. The germline V gene has CDR1 KGHSH and CDR2 LQKENI. V was shortened by 3 bases and J by 5 bases, with 17 bases between the two germline ends. DNA for the CDR3: TGTGCCAGCTCACCCCCGGGGGGCAACAGCCACGAGCAGTACTTC. It yields the protein CASSPPGGNSHEQYF.

V is TRBV29-1 and J is TRBJ2-1; maybe TRBD2 (5 bases). Germline V gene sequence: CDR1 SQVTM, CDR2 ANQGSEA. This CDR3 spans 12 amino acids. The V end was cut by 4 bases, the J end by 8 bases, with 12 bases between. CDR3 in amino acids: CSVGGGIDEQFF. The CDR3 region has the DNA TGCAGCGTTGGCGGAGGTATCGATGAGCAGTTCTTC.

This clonotype was seen a handful of times. The genes are TRBV29-1 and TRBJ2-7; D is tentatively TRBD1 or TRBD2 (5 bases each). With 4 bases removed from V and 7 bases from J, the gap between germline ends came to 11 bases. The CDR3 is 11 residues long. CDR1 and CDR2 (germline): SQVTM, ANQGSEA. The CDR3: CSVGVGVEQYF. In DNA, the CDR3 is TGCAGCGTTGGGGTGGGGGTAGAGCAGTACTTC.

This clonotype came up a few times. The chain links TRBV18 to TRBJ2-2; 9 positions match TRBD1. The CDR3 is 16 amino acids. Per germline, CDR1 KGHSH and CDR2 LQKENI. V dropped 2 bases and J dropped 5; count of bases not matched to a gene: 6. In nucleotides, the CDR3 is TGTGCCAGCTCACCAAGTCTCGGACAGGGGACCGGGGAGCTGTTTTTT. This translates into CASSPSLGQGTGELFF. The full variable domain, completed using reference TRBV18 and TRBJ2-2, is NAGVMQNPRHLVRRRGQEARLRCSPMKGHSHVYWYRQLPEEGLKFMVYLQKENIIDESGMPKERFSAEFPKEGPSILRIQQVVRGDSAAYFCASSPSLGQGTGELFFGEGSRLTVL.

The CDR3 bases are TGCAGCGTTGGGGCTAGCGGGAGGGATACGCAGTATTTT. Its protein product is CSVGASGRDTQYF. The rearrangement links TRBV29-1 to TRBJ2-3; TRBD2 matches 11 bases. V lost 4 bases to trimming and J lost 6 bases; unmatched junction nucleotides: 3. From germline, CDR1 is SQVTM and CDR2 ANQGSEA. The CDR3 length is 13 residues.

This clonotype was seen many times. This chain connects TRBV10-3 to TRBJ2-5; D unclear. The V end was cut by 6 bases, the J end by 4 bases, with 18 bases between. The CDR3 loop spans 15 amino acids. Germline V lookup: CDR1 ENHRY, CDR2 SYGVKD. CDR3 region: CAISRAQTTGETQYF. As DNA, the CDR3 is TGTGCCATCAGCCGGGCCCAGACGACGGGAGAGACCCAGTACTTC.

This clonotype occurred many times. The rearrangement links TRBV5-1 to TRBJ1-1, with a weak D call TRBD1 (5 bases). The CDR3 length is 13 residues. Germline CDR1 reads SGHRS; CDR2 reads YFSETQ. Between the trimmed V and J ends, which lost 2 bases and 8 bases, there was a span of 13 bases. For the CDR3, the DNA is TGCGCCAGCAGCTTATCCGGGACCCTGGAAGCTTTCTTT. This codes for CASSLSGTLEAFF.

This clonotype was observed a handful of times. This chain joins TRBV30 and TRBJ1-1, with a tentative D call TRBD1 (6 bases). The V end was cut by 0 bases, the J end by 6 bases, with 8 bases between. This CDR3 region has 12 residues. The germline V gene encodes CDR1 GTSNPN and CDR2 SVGIG (reference sequence). CDR3 sequence (DNA): TGTGCCTGGAGTGTAGCAGGGGCTGAAGCTTTCTTT. Translated, it gives CAWSVAGAEAFF.

This clonotype has ten or more counts. The chain combines TRBV5-6 with TRBJ2-1; TRBD2 matches at 10 bases. This CDR3 comprises 17 residues. With V trimmed by 1 base and J by 3 bases, 7 bases remained unmatched. The germline CDR1 and CDR2 sequences are SGHDT and YYEEEE. CDR3 sequence: CASSLLLAGTLYNEQFF. The CDR3 coding sequence is TGTGCCAGCAGCTTGTTACTAGCGGGAACACTCTACAATGAGCAGTTCTTC.

This clonotype was recorded at least ten times. The chain has TRBV20-1 and TRBJ2-2; D is perhaps TRBD1 (5 bases). This CDR3 spans 14 amino acids. Germline V lookup: CDR1 DFQATT, CDR2 SNEGSKA (reference sequence). V was pared by 3 bases and J by 6 bases, with 14 bases between. The CDR3 region is CSARIGVGAGELFF. The CDR3 coding sequence is TGCAGTGCTAGGATAGGGGTAGGGGCCGGGGAGCTGTTTTTT.

At least ten counts were recorded for this clonotype. The J gene is TRBJ2-7, the V gene TRBV13; TRBD1 agrees at 9 bases. V lost 4 bases to trimming and J lost 7 bases; unmatched junction nucleotides: 20. The CDR3 covers 18 residues. Germline CDR1 reads PRHDT; CDR2 reads FYEKMQ (reference sequence). The chain's CDR3 is CASSYLPTPGTGKGEQYF. CDR3 nucleotide sequence: TGTGCCAGCAGCTACCTACCCACCCCCGGGACAGGGAAGGGAGAGCAGTACTTC. Variable domain in full (rest from reference TRBV13 and TRBJ2-7): AAGVIQSPRHLIKEKRETATLKCYPIPRHDTVYWYQQGPGQDPQFLISFYEKMQSDKGSIPDRFSAQQFSDYHSELNMSSLELGDSALYFCASSYLPTPGTGKGEQYFGPGTRLTVT.

This clonotype has a count of ten or more. Written as DNA, the CDR3 is TGTGCCAGCAGCCACGGGACAGGGGTTTCTGGAAACACCATATATTTT. This codes for CASSHGTGVSGNTIYF. The chain has TRBV7-9 and TRBJ1-3, with TRBD1 matching 10 bases. The V and J ends lost 5 bases and 1 base, in that order; junction bases with no gene match: 5. Looked up from germline, CDR1 is SEHNR and CDR2 is FQNEAQ (reference sequence). The CDR3 is 16 amino acids.

This clonotype was recorded at least ten times. The gene calls are TRBV27 and TRBJ2-5; 8 bases line up with TRBD1. Looked up from germline, CDR1 is MNHEY and CDR2 is SMNVEV (reference sequence). J was trimmed by 5 bases and V by 6 bases; bases with no gene match: 5. This CDR3 spans 13 amino acids. This chain's CDR3 is CASSQDREETQYF. The CDR3, as DNA: TGTGCCAGCAGCCAGGACAGGGAGGAGACCCAGTACTTC.

This clonotype was recorded many times. The chain uses TRBV28 and TRBJ2-2, with 7 bases that match TRBD2. The CDR3 sequence is 13 residues long. Germline V lookup: CDR1 MDHEN, CDR2 SYDVKM. With 11 bases clipped from V and 4 bases from J, the junction kept 7 bases outside the gene matches. CDR3 coding DNA: TGTGCCGTAGGGCCGGGAGGCACCGGGGAGCTGTTTTTT. As protein: CAVGPGGTGELFF. Variable domain in full (rest from reference TRBV28 and TRBJ2-2): DVKVTQSSRYLVKRTGEKVFLECVQDMDHENMFWYRQDPGLGLRLIYFSYDVKMKEKGDIPEGYSVSREKKERFSLILESASTNQTSMYLCAVGPGGTGELFFGEGSRLTVL.

In its sample, this clonotype was seen many times. The rearrangement uses TRBV2 and TRBJ1-1, with 7 bases that match TRBD1. CDR1 is SNHLY, CDR2 FYNNEI, per germline. The CDR3 is 13 residues long. V shed 4 bases and J 5 bases; nucleotides not matched to a gene: 4. In DNA, the CDR3 is TGTGCCAGCAGTGGCGAACAGGGGACTGAAGCTTTCTTT. Its translation is CASSGEQGTEAFF. Filled out from reference TRBV2 and TRBJ1-1, the complete variable domain reads EPEVTQTPSHQVTQMGQEVILRCVPISNHLYFYWYRQILGQKVEFLVSFYNNEISEKSEIFDDQFSVERPDGSNFTLKIRSTKLEDSAMYFCASSGEQGTEAFFGQGTRLTVV.

The V gene is TRBV7-6, the J gene TRBJ2-2; D is uncertain. The CDR3 contains 13 residues. Trimming took 2 bases from V and 10 from J, leaving 11 bases between them. Per germline, CDR1 SGHVS and CDR2 FNYEAQ. CDR3 bases: TGTGCCAGCAGCTTACGGTCCGTCGTGGAGCTGTTTTTT. Protein sequence: CASSLRSVVELFF. The full variable domain, rest sourced from reference TRBV7-6 and TRBJ2-2, is GAGVSQSPRYKVTKRGQDVALRCDPISGHVSLYWYRQALGQGPEFLTYFNYEAQQDKSGLPNDRFSAERPEGSISTLTIQRTEQRDSAMYRCASSLRSVVELFFGEGSRLTVL.

V gene TRBV18 combines with J gene TRBJ1-4, with D unclear. The CDR3 totals 13 residues. Trimming took 0 bases from V and 10 from J, leaving 9 bases between them. In germline, CDR1 is KGHSH, CDR2 LQKENI. In nucleotides, the CDR3 is TGTGCCAGCTCACCACCGGATGAGGGAAAACTGTTTTTT. The encoded protein is CASSPPDEGKLFF.

This clonotype was found many times. The chain recombines TRBV6-4 with TRBJ1-2, with D possibly being TRBD1 (6 bases). The V gene lost 6 bases and the J gene lost 3 bases, with 14 bases spanning the gap. The CDR3 is 14 residues long. CDR1 and CDR2 from the germline V gene are MRHNA and SNTAGT. In DNA, the CDR3 is TGTGCCAGCAGCCCAGGGGAGGCGGACTATGGCTACACCTTC. Protein sequence: CASSPGEADYGYTF.

This clonotype showed up many times. The rearrangement uses TRBV20-1 and TRBJ2-2, with 8 bases fitting TRBD1. After removal of 4 bases from V and 1 base from J, the junction contained 8 bases not matched to a gene. The CDR3 spans 16 residues. The germline V gene encodes CDR1 DFQATT and CDR2 SNEGSKA (reference sequence). The CDR3 loop is CSAIPDRGWNTGELFF. The CDR3 nucleotides are TGCAGTGCTATCCCCGACAGGGGATGGAACACCGGGGAGCTGTTTTTT.

As concerns this clonotype: A junction end diverges from the germline sequence, so it may reflect a read error. V and J are TRBV6-1 and TRBJ1-6; D not resolved. The CDR3 is 12 amino acids. Looked up from germline, CDR1 is MNHNS and CDR2 is SASEGT. The CDR3 bases are TGTGCCACCCAAAGGGCCAATTCCCCCCTCCACTTT. It is translated as CATQRANSPLHF.

This clonotype was seen many times. The V call is TRBV29-1, the J call TRBJ1-4; D is perhaps TRBD1 (5 bases). Germline V CDR1 and CDR2: SQVTM, ANQGSEA. CDR3 length: 11 amino acids. With 4 bases removed from V and 10 bases from J, the gap between germline ends came to 10 bases. The CDR3 sequence: CSVGVGGKLFF. The CDR3 nucleotides read TGCAGCGTTGGGGTTGGGGGAAAACTGTTTTTT.

This clonotype was seen many times. The chain is built from TRBV6-1 and TRBJ1-2; D possibly corresponds to TRBD1 (6 bases). V lost 6 bases and J lost 8, with 25 bases in between. Germline CDR1 is MNHNS and CDR2 is SASEGT. The CDR3 loop spans 16 amino acids. DNA of the CDR3: TGTGCCAGCAGCCCAGGACAGTTTTTCGTGGTTTGGGGCTACACCTTC. Translated: CASSPGQFFVVWGYTF.

This chain connects TRBV29-1 to TRBJ1-4; weak D call: TRBD1 (6 bases). Germline V CDR1 and CDR2: SQVTM, ANQGSEA. Trimming cost V 4 bases and J 7 bases, with 13 bases left between them. CDR3 length: 13 amino acids. DNA for the CDR3: TGCAGCGTTGGAGGCAGGGGAGGTGAAAAACTGTTTTTT. This gives the protein CSVGGRGGEKLFF. The variable domain in full, completed from reference TRBV29-1 and TRBJ1-4, reads SAVISQKPSRDICQRGTSLTIQCQVDSQVTMMFWYRQQPGQSLTLIATANQGSEATYESGFVIDKFPISRPNLTFSTLTVSNMSPEDSSIYLCSVGGRGGEKLFFGSGTQLSVL.

The table lists this clonotype with many counts. V is TRBV10-3 and J is TRBJ1-2; D not certain. The CDR3 consists of 12 residues. The germline CDR1 and CDR2 sequences are ENHRY and SYGVKD. V lost 8 bases, J lost 7 bases, and 14 bases lay in between. Here the CDR3 reads CAIYEGYGGYTF. CDR3 DNA: TGTGCCATCTACGAGGGTTATGGTGGCTACACCTTC.

This clonotype was detected ten times or more. The rearrangement joins TRBV7-3 to TRBJ1-1, with D perhaps matching TRBD1 (5 bases). This CDR3 comprises 13 residues. Germline CDR1 reads SGHTA; CDR2 reads FQGTGA. V was shortened by 5 bases and J by 4 bases, with 11 bases between the two germline ends. CDR3 sequence (DNA): TGTGCCAGCAGCCAATTTGGGACCACTGAAGCTTTCTTT. It is translated as CASSQFGTTEAFF.

This clonotype has at least ten counts. This chain links TRBV7-8 with TRBJ1-1; maybe TRBD1 (5 bases). Germline CDR1 and CDR2: SGHVS and FQNEAQ. Trimming left V 5 bases short and J 1 base short, with 8 bases between. CDR3 length: 13 residues. The CDR3 sequence: CASSRRGNTEAFF. The DNA of the CDR3 is TGTGCCAGCAGCCGGAGGGGGAACACTGAAGCTTTCTTT.

This clonotype was seen ten or more times. The chain couples TRBV7-6 to TRBJ1-1, with D tentatively TRBD1 (5 bases). Per germline, CDR1 SGHVS and CDR2 FNYEAQ. This CDR3 comprises 14 residues. Trimming took off 0 bases at V and 1 base at J, with 6 bases between the two ends. This CDR3 is CASSLAGPNTEAFF. In nucleotides, the CDR3 is TGTGCCAGCAGCTTAGCGGGACCGAACACTGAAGCTTTCTTT.